The T cell receptor (beta chain) under discussion was sequenced for a study of kidney transplant recipient with SARS-CoV-2 infection. Using its own MiXCR run on the reads, TCRdb lists one record per CDR3 protein. Here the sample spans 200,000 to 250,000 distinct CDR3 sequences, 29% being singletons. About this clonotype itself: With a much larger clone just one base away, this may be a read error.

The V gene lost 4 bases and the J gene lost 0 bases, with 17 bases spanning the gap. The CDR3 runs to 17 residues. The germline V gene encodes CDR1 SGHRS and CDR2 YFSETQ. The V gene is TRBV5-1, the J gene TRBJ1-3, with D unresolved. The receptor comes from a male patient in his 30s who had COVID-19 and was a kidney transplant recipient. The graft donor may have given rise to some T cells. Source: a blood sample, taken at baseline and on roughly day 120 from a kidney transplant recipient. The CDR3 here is CASSRGPGFSSGNTIYF. The CDR3 nucleotides read TGCGCCAGCAGCCGCGGGCCCGGGTTTTCCTCTGGAAACACCATATATTTT. The variable domain in full, with the rest retrieved from reference TRBV5-1 and TRBJ1-3, is KAGVTQTPRYLIKTRGQQVTLSCSPISGHRSVSWYQQTPGQGLQFLFEYFSETQRNKGNFPGRFSGRQFSNSRSEMNVSTLELGDSALYLCASSRGPGFSSGNTIYFGEGSWLTVV.